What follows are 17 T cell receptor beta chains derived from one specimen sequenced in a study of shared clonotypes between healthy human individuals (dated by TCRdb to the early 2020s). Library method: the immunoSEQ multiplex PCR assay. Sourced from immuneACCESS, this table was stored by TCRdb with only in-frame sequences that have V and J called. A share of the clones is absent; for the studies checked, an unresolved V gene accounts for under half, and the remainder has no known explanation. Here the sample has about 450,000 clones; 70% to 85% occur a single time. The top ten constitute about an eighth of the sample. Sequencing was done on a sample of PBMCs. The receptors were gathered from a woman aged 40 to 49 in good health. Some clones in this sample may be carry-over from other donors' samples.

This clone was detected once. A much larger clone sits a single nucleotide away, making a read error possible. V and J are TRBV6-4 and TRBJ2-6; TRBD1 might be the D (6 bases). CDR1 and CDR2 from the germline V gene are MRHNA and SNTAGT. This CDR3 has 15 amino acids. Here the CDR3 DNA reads TGTGCCAGCAGCCGGGACAACTCTGGGGCCAACGCCCTGACTTTC. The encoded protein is CASSRDNSGANALTF.

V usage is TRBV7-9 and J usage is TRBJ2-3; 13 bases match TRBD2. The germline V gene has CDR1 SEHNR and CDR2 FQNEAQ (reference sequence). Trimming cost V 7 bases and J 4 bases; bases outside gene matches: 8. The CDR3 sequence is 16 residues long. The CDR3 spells CASNQLAGGPADTQYF. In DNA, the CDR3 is TGTGCCAGCAATCAACTAGCGGGAGGGCCGGCAGATACGCAGTATTTT.

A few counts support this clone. CDR3 nucleotides: TGTGCCAGCAGCCGACGGGACAGGGTTACGAACACTGAAGCTTTCTTT. Protein product: CASSRRDRVTNTEAFF. The chain couples TRBV6-4 to TRBJ1-1; TRBD1 matches 9 bases. V lost 6 bases and J lost 1; bases outside the gene matches: 9. This CDR3 is 16 amino acids long. Germline-derived CDR1 and CDR2 are MRHNA and SNTAGT.

CDR3 nucleotide sequence: TGCGCCAGCAGCTGGGGGACCGGGACTAGCGGTCCCAATGAGCAGTTCTTC. Translation: CASSWGTGTSGPNEQFF. V usage is TRBV5-1 and J usage is TRBJ2-1, with TRBD2 matching over 11 bases. The CDR3 extends over 17 amino acids. After removal of 3 bases from V and 6 bases from J, the junction contained 11 bases not matched to a gene. The germline V gene has CDR1 SGHRS and CDR2 YFSETQ.

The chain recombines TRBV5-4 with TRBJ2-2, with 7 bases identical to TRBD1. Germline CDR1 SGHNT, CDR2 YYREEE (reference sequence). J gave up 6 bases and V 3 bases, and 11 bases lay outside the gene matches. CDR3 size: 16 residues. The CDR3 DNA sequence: TGTGCCAGCAGCTCGGGCGGGCAGACAGGGCCCGGGGAGCTGTTTTTT. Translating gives CASSSGGQTGPGELFF.

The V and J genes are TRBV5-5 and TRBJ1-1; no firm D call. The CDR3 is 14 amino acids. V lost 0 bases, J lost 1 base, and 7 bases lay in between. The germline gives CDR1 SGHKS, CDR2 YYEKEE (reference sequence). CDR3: CASSLEAGNTEAFF. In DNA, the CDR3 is TGTGCCAGCAGCTTGGAAGCGGGGAACACTGAAGCTTTCTTT.

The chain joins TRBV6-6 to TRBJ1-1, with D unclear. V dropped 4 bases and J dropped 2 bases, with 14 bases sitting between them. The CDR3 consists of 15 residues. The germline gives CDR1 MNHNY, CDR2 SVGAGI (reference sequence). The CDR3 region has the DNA TGTGCCAGCAGTTTTTTGGCCAGCCTAAACACTGAAGCTTTCTTT. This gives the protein CASSFLASLNTEAFF.

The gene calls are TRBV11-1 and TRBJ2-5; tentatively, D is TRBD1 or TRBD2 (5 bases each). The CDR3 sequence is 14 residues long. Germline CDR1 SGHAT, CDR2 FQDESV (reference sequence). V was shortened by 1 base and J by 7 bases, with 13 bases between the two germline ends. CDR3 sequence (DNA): TGTGCCAGCAGCTTAGGGGGGAGAACGGCGACCCAGTACTTC. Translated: CASSLGGRTATQYF.

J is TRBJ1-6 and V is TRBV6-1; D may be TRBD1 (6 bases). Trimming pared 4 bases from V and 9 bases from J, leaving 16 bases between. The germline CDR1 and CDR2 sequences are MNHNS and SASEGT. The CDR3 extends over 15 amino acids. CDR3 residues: CASSAGDGTSSPLHF. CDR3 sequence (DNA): TGTGCCAGCAGTGCAGGGGACGGCACCTCTTCACCCCTCCACTTT.

CDR3 nucleotides: TGTGCCAGCAGCTTGGCCCGCCAGTGGAATCAGCCCCAGCATTTT. This gives the protein CASSLARQWNQPQHF. The chain uses TRBV5-6 and TRBJ1-5; the D is unclear. CDR3 length: 15 amino acids. V was trimmed by 0 bases and J by 4 bases, leaving 11 bases between them. The germline CDR1 and CDR2 sequences are SGHDT and YYEEEE.

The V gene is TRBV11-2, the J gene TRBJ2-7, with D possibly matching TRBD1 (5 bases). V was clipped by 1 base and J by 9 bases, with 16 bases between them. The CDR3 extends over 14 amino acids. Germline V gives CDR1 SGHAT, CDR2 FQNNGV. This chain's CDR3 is CASSLAGKGPGQYF. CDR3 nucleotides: TGTGCCAGCAGCTTAGCAGGGAAGGGGCCGGGGCAGTACTTC.

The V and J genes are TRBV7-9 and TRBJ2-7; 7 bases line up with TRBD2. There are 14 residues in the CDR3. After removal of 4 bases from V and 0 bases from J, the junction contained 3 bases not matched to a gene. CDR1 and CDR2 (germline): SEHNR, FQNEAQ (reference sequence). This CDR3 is CASSWGGSSYEQYF. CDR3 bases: TGTGCCAGCAGCTGGGGCGGGAGCTCCTACGAGCAGTACTTC.

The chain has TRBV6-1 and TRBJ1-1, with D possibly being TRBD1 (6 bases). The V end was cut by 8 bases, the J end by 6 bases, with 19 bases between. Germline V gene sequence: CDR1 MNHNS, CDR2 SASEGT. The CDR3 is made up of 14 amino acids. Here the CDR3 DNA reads TGTGCCAGCGGACCCAGGGGCGCGGTCGCTGAAGCTTTCTTT. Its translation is CASGPRGAVAEAFF.

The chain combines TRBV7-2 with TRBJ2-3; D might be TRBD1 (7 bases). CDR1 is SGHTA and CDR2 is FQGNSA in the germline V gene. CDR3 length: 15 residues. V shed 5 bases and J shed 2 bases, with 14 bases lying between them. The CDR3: CASSAGQSYTDTQYF. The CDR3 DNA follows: TGTGCCAGCAGCGCGGGACAGTCTTACACAGATACGCAGTATTTT.

CDR3 sequence (DNA): TGCGCCAGCAGCCCAGCCGCTAGCGGGACCAATGAGCAGTTCTTC. Protein product: CASSPAASGTNEQFF. The chain employs TRBV4-3 and TRBJ2-1; TRBD2 matches at 9 bases. The CDR3 loop spans 15 amino acids. In germline, CDR1 is LGHNA, CDR2 YSLEER. V shed 4 bases and J 6 bases; nucleotides not matched to a gene: 7.

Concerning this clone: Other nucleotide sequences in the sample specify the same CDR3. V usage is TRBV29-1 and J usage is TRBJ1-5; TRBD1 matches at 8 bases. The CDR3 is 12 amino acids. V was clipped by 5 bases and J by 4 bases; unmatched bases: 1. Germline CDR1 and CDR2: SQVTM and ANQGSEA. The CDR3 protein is CSVRTGNQPQHF. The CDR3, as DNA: TGCAGCGTTAGGACAGGGAATCAGCCCCAGCATTTT.

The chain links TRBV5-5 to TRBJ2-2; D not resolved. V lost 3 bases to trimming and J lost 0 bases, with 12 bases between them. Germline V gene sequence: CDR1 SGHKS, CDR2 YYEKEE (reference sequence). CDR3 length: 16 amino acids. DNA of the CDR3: TGTGCCAGCAGCTCGAGACCTGTCGCGAACACCGGGGAGCTGTTTTTT. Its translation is CASSSRPVANTGELFF.